The source of this TCR beta chain is a study of T cells in Graves' hyperthyroidism and ophthalmopathy. Study-level points and caveats: Peripheral blood also featured most of the thyroid clonotypes expanded above 0.001. Progression to ophthalmopathy was predicted a median of 6.5 months early.

Regarding this clonotype: Its antigen is unknown.

J lost 6 bases, V lost 10 bases, and 12 bases had no gene match. The CDR3 length is 14 residues. Germline CDR1 reads WSHSY; CDR2 reads SAAADI. Using RNA transcripts as the source, TCR beta CDR3 regions were amplified. A set of HTBI primers served as the primers for a first-round RT-PCR of the TCR CDR3. MiXCR was run by TCRdb on the multiplex PCR reads, yielding one entry per CDR3 protein. The repertoire includes about 660,000 distinct CDR3 sequences, roughly 45% of them detected once, and roughly 7.2% sits in the top ten. Patients were excluded because of uncontrolled infection, other autoimmune disease, pregnancy or lactation.

The sequence came from an adult man with Graves' disease, either hyperthyroidism or ophthalmopathy (not recorded which). The chain is built from TRBV10-2 and TRBJ1-5, with TRBD1 identical over 7 bases. Sample: peripheral blood or thyroid tissue (not recorded which). CDR3 sequence (DNA): TGCGCCACCCGAGATCGGCAGGGGGTTCAGCCCCAGCATTTT. As protein: CATRDRQGVQPQHF.